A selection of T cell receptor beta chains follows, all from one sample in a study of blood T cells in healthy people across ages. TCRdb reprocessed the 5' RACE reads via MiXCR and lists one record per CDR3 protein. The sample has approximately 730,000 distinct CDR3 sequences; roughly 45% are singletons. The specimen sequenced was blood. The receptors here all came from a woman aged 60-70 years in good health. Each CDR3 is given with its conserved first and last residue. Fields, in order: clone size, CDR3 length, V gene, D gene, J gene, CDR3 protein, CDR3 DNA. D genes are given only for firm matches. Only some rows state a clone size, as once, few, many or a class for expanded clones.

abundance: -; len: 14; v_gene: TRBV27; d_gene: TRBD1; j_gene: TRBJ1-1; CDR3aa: CASTQTGGGGEAFF; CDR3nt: TGTGCCAGCACCCAGACAGGGGGCGGCGGTGAAGCTTTCTTT
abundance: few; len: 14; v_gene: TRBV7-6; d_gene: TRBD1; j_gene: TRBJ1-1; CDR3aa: CASSRQGEHTEAFF; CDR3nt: TGTGCCAGCAGCAGACAGGGCGAGCACACTGAAGCTTTCTTT
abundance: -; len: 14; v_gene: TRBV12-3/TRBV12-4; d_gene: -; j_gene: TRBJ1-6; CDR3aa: CASSLQGANSPLHF; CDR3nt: TGTGCCAGCAGTTTGCAAGGTGCTAATTCACCCCTCCACTTT
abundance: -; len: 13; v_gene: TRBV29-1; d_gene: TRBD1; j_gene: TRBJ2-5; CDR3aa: CSAGQGAGETQYF; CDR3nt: TGCAGCGCAGGACAGGGGGCGGGGGAGACCCAGTACTTC
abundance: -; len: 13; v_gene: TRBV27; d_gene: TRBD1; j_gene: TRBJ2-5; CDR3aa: CASSGQVLGEQYF; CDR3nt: TGTGCCAGCAGTGGACAGGTTCTTGGGGAGCAGTACTTC
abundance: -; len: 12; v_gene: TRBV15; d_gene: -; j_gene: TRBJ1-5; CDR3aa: CATRGGNQPQHF; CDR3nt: TGTGCCACCCGGGGCGGCAATCAGCCCCAGCATTTT
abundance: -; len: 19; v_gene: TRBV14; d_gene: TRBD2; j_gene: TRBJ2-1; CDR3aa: CASSSLGLAGPISYNEQFF; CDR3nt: TGTGCCAGCAGCTCCCTGGGGCTAGCGGGACCAATCTCCTACAATGAGCAGTTCTTC
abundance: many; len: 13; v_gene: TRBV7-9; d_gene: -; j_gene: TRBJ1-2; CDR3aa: CASSLDGGGGYTF; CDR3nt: TGTGCCAGCAGCTTAGATGGGGGCGGTGGCTACACCTTC
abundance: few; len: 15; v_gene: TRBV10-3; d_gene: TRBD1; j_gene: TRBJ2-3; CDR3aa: CAISGSRGPGDTQYF; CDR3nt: TGTGCCATCAGTGGGTCGAGGGGGCCAGGAGATACGCAGTATTTT
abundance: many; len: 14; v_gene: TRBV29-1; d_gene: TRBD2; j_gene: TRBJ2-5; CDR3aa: CSVRLAGGQETQYF; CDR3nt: TGCAGCGTAAGACTAGCGGGAGGGCAAGAGACCCAGTACTTC
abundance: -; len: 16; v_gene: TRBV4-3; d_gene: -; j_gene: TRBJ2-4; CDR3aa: CASSQGVGNGSNIQYF; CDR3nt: TGCGCCAGCAGCCAAGGGGTCGGTAACGGGAGTAACATTCAGTACTTC
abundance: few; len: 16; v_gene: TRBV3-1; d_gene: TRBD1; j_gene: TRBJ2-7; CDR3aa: CASSQTAGTGAYEQYF; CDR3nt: TGTGCCAGCAGCCAAACGGCCGGGACAGGGGCCTACGAGCAGTACTTC
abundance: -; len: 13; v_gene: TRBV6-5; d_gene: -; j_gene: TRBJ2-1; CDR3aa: CASSYRSGCEQFF; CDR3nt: TGTGCCAGCAGTTACCGGTCGGGATGTGAGCAGTTCTTC
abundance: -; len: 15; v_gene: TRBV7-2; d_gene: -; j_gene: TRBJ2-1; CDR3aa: CVSSLGQGGYNEQFF; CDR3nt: TGTGTCAGCAGCTTAGGTCAGGGCGGCTACAATGAGCAGTTCTTC
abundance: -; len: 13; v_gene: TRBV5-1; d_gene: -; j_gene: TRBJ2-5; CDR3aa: CASSLQDGDEQYF; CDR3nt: TGCGCCAGCAGCTTGCAGGATGGGGATGAGCAGTACTTC
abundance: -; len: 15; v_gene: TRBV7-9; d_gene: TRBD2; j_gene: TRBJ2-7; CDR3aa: CASSLSGGSPYEQYF; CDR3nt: TGTGCCAGCAGCTTAAGTGGCGGGAGTCCCTACGAGCAGTACTTC
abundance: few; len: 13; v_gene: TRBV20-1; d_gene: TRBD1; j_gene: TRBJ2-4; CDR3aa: CSARDGQGTGQYF; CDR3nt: TGCAGTGCTAGAGATGGACAGGGTACAGGCCAGTACTTC
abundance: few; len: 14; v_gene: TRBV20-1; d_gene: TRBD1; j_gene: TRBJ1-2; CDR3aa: CSAASGGRGYGYTF; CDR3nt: TGCAGTGCAGCCTCAGGGGGGAGGGGCTATGGCTACACCTTC
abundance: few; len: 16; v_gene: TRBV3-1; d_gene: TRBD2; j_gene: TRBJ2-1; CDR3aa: CASSPHPSGNDNEQFF; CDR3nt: TGTGCCAGCAGCCCCCACCCGAGCGGGAATGACAATGAGCAGTTCTTC
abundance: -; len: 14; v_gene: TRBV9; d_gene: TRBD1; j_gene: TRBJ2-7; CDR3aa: CASRPGTGSNEQYF; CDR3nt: TGTGCCAGCAGGCCCGGGACAGGGAGCAACGAGCAGTACTTC
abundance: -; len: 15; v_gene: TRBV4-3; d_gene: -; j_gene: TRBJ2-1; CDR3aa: CASSRSDGAYNEQFF; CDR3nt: TGCGCCAGCAGCCGATCGGACGGAGCCTACAATGAGCAGTTCTTC
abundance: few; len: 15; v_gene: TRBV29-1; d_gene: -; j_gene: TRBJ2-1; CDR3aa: CSVARGQTGYNEQFF; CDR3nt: TGCAGCGTTGCGCGGGGTCAGACAGGGTACAATGAGCAGTTCTTC
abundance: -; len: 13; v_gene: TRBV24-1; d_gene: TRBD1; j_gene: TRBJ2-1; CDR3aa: CATSDTTGVEQFF; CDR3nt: TGTGCCACCAGTGATACTACAGGGGTTGAGCAGTTCTTC
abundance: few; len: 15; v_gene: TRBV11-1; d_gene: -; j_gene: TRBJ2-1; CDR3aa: CASSLERDFYNEQFF; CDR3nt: TGTGCCAGCAGCTTGGAGCGAGATTTCTACAATGAGCAGTTCTTC
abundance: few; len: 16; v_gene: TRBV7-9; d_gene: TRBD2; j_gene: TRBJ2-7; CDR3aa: CASSLSRTSGAGEQYF; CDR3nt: TGTGCCAGCAGCTTATCCCGGACTAGCGGGGCGGGTGAGCAGTACTTC
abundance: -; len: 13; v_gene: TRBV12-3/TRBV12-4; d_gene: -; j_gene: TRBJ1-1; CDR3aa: CASITDLNTEAFF; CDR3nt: TGTGCCAGCATTACGGACCTGAACACTGAAGCTTTCTTT
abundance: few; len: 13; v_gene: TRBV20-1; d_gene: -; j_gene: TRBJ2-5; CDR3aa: CSVKSGGIETQYF; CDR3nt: TGCAGTGTAAAGAGTGGGGGGATAGAGACCCAGTACTTC
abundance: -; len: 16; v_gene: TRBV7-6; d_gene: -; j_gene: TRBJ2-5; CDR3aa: CASSLEERSGWETQYF; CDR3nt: TGTGCCAGCAGCTTAGAGGAGCGGTCGGGTTGGGAGACCCAGTACTTC
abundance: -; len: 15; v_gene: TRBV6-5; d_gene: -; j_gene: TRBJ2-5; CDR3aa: CASRVTLGNQETQYF; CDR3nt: TGTGCCAGCAGGGTCACGTTAGGTAACCAAGAGACCCAGTACTTC
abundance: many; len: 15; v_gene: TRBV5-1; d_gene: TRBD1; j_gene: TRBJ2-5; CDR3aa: CASSAQGQGQETQYF; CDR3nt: TGCGCCAGCAGCGCTCAGGGACAGGGGCAAGAGACCCAGTACTTC
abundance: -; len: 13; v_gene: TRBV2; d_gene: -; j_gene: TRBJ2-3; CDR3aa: CASDGGKADTQYF; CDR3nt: TGTGCCAGCGACGGAGGGAAGGCAGATACGCAGTATTTT
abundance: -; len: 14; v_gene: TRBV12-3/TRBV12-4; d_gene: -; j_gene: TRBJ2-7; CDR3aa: CASSGDRTSYGQYF; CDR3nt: TGTGCCAGCAGTGGCGACAGGACCTCCTACGGGCAGTACTTC
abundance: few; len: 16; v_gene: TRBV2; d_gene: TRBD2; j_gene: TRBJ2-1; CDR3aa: CASSRISGRKDNEQFF; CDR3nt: TGTGCCAGCAGTCGGATTAGCGGGAGGAAGGACAATGAGCAGTTCTTC
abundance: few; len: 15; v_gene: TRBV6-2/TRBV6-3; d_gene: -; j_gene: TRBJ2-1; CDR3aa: CASKSPGLEDNEQFF; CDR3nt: TGTGCCAGCAAAAGTCCGGGACTTGAGGACAATGAGCAGTTCTTC
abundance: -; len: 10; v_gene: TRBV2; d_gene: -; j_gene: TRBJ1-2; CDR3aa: CASNTFGYTF; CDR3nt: TGTGCCAGCAATACGTTTGGTTACACCTTC
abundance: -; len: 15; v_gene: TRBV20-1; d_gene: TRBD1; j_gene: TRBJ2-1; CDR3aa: CSASAGDRVLNEQFF; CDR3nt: TGCAGTGCTTCCGCCGGGGACAGGGTGCTTAATGAGCAGTTCTTC
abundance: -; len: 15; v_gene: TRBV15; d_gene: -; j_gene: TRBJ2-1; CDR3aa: CAAGMARIRSNEQFF; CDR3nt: TGTGCCGCCGGCATGGCACGAATAAGAAGCAATGAGCAGTTCTTC
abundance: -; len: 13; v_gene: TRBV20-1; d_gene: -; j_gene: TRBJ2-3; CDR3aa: CSAKRGSTDTQYF; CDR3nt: TGCAGTGCTAAGCGAGGGAGCACAGATACGCAGTATTTT
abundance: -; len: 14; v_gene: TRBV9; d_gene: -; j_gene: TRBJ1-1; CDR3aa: CASSVENSNTEAFF; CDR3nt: TGTGCCAGCAGCGTAGAAAACAGCAACACTGAAGCTTTCTTT
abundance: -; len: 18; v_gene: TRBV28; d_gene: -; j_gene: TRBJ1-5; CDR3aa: CASSLPRFMGYSNQPQHF; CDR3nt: TGTGCCAGCAGTTTACCCCGATTTATGGGGTATAGCAATCAGCCCCAGCATTTT
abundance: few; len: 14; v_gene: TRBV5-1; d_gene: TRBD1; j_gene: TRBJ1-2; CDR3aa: CASRSGTGGAGYTF; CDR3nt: TGCGCCAGCAGATCCGGGACAGGGGGCGCTGGCTACACCTTC
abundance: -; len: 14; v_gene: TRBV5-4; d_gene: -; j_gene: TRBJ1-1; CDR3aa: CASSHRDMNTEAFF; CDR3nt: TGTGCCAGCAGTCACAGGGACATGAACACTGAAGCTTTCTTT
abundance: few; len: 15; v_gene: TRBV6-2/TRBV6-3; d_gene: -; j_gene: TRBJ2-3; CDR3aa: CASSTNTGVTDTQYF; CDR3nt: TGTGCCAGCAGTACCAACACGGGGGTCACAGATACGCAGTATTTT
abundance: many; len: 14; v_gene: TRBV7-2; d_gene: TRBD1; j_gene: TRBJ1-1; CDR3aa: CASSRQGLNTEAFF; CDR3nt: TGTGCCAGCAGCAGACAGGGGCTTAACACTGAAGCTTTCTTT
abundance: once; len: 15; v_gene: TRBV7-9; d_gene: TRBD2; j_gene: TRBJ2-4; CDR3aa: CASSLDGRASGIQYF; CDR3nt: TGTGCCAGCAGCTTAGACGGGAGGGCCTCTGGCATTCAGTACTTC
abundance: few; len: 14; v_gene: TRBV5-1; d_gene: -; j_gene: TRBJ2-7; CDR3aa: CASSFGGTASEQYF; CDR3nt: TGCGCCAGCAGCTTCGGAGGGACAGCCTCCGAGCAGTACTTC
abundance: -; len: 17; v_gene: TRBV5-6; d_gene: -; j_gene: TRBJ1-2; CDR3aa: CASSVLGGRQARGGYTF; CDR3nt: TGTGCCAGCAGTGTATTGGGCGGACGACAGGCCCGGGGTGGCTACACCTTC
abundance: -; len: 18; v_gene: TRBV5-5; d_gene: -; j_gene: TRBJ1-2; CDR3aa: CASSLKGDNRAKDYGYTF; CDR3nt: TGTGCCAGCAGCTTGAAGGGGGACAACAGGGCCAAAGACTATGGCTACACCTTC